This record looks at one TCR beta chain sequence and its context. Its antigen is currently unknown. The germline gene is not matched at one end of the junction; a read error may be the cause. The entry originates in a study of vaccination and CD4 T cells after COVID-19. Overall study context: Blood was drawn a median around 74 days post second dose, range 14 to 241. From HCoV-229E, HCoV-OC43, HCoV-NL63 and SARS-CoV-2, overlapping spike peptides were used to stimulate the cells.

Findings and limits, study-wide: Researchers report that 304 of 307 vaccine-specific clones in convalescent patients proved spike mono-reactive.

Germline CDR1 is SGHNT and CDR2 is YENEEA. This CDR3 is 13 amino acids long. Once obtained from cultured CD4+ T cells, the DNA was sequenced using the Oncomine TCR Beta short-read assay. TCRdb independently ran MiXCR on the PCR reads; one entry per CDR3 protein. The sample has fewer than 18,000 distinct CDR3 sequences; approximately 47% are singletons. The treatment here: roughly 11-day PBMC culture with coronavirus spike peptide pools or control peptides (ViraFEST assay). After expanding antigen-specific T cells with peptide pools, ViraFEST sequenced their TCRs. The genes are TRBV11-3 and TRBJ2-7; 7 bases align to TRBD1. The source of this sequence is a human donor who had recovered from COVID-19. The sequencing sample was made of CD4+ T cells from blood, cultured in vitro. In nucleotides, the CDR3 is TGTGCCAGCAGCGTAGACAGGGCCTACGAGCAGTACTTC. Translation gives CASSVDRAYEQYF. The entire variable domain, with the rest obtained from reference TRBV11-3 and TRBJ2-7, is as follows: EAGVVQSPRYKIIEKKQPVAFWCNPISGHNTLYWYLQNLGQGPELLIRYENEEAVDDSQLPKDRFSAERLKGVDSTLKIQPAELGDSAVYLCASSVDRAYEQYFGPGTRLTVT.